The source of this TCR beta chain is a study of T cell changes during pregnancy in multiple sclerosis (dated by TCRdb to about 2019). Study-level background: The study looked at changes in the T cell repertoire across pregnancy in women with multiple sclerosis.

On this clone itself: No cognate antigen has been identified for it. Per-nucleotide qualities are absent, and no much larger clonotype sits a single base away.

Library preparation used the immunoSEQ multiplex PCR assay. Drawn from immuneACCESS, this table holds only the in-frame rearrangements with V and J called that TCRdb kept. Clones are partly lost; checked studies trace under half to an unresolved V gene and leave the rest unexplained. A total of 69,000 or so clones appear in this sample, around 94% of them only once. Of the sample, about 2.5% is held by the ten largest clones. The CDR3 covers 15 residues, taking in both the cysteine and the phenylalanine. Only the CDR3 portion is preserved as DNA: 45 bases, with reading frame beginning at the first base.

This sequence uses TRBV21-1 and TRBJ2-5; the DNA was not compared with TRBD2, the D call given in the table. TRBV21-1 is an annotated pseudogene. The sequencing here drew on peripheral blood, taken before pregnancy. The sequence was collected from a female donor with multiple sclerosis, enrolled in a pregnancy study. CDR3 reads: CASTFSTSVQETQYF. The sequenced DNA is TGTGCCAGCACCTTCTCGACTAGCGTTCAGGAGACCCAGTACTTC.